The present T cell receptor (beta chain) was sequenced within a study of graft-versus-host responses after intestinal transplantation. Some clones are missing from TCRdb's copy, which holds only in-frame ones; the method was immunoSEQ multiplex PCR. The sample lists tens of thousands of clones; approximately 92% were seen once. Findings and caveats of the study: Detection of GvH clones occurred in recipient marrow, and some had their first appearance in ileum or blood. Some patients had graft-donor T cell macrochimerism, and their allografts showed high graft-versus-host to host-versus-graft clonal ratios.

In regard to this clone: The antigen is not known.

The CDR3 spans 15 residues. The V segment lost 6 bases and the J segment 7 bases; nucleotides outside the gene matches: 8. Per the germline V gene, CDR1 is SNHLY and CDR2 is FYNNEI. The source was PBMCs, collected 98 days after intestinal transplantation. The chain carries TRBV2 and TRBJ2-2, with TRBD2 identical over 10 bases. This receptor was obtained from a human patient who received an intestinal transplant, so some T cells may come from the graft donor. CDR3 sequence (DNA): TGTGCCAGCAGATCCCTAGCGGGGGTTGGCGGGGAGCTGTTTTTT. It yields the protein CASRSLAGVGGELFF.